This TCR beta chain was captured in a study of PD-1 blockade in mismatch repair-deficient tumors. The data were produced by immunoSEQ multiplex PCR, yet TCRdb's version contains in-frame clones alone and is incomplete. The profile covers 50,000 to 75,000 clones, with 88% appearing a single time and approximately 15% taken by the ten largest. Germline-derived CDR1 and CDR2 are PRHDT and FYEKMQ (reference sequence). This CDR3 has 12 residues. Deletions cut 1 base from V and 6 bases from J, with 4 bases between. Mismatch repair deficiency was confirmed in all patients, by PCR or immunohistochemistry. Material: peripheral blood, obtained 52 weeks after starting pembrolizumab. This receptor was taken from an adult with mismatch repair-deficient cancer. The rearrangement links TRBV13 to TRBJ2-1; D gene ambiguous. The CDR3 here is CASSLVLNEQFF. For the CDR3, the DNA is TGTGCCAGCAGCTTAGTTCTCAATGAGCAGTTCTTC. The full variable domain, rest sourced from reference TRBV13 and TRBJ2-1, is AAGVIQSPRHLIKEKRETATLKCYPIPRHDTVYWYQQGPGQDPQFLISFYEKMQSDKGSIPDRFSAQQFSDYHSELNMSSLELGDSALYFCASSLVLNEQFFGPGTRLTVL.